Detailed here is one TCR beta chain. Sequencing used immunoSEQ multiplex PCR; TCRdb keeps in-frame clones, though not all of them. The table records around 270,000 clones, 70% to 85% of them present only once. Trimming cost V 4 bases and J 1 base; bases outside gene matches: 6. The CDR3 has 15 residues. Germline V gene data show CDR1 as SGHRS and CDR2 as YFSETQ. These data come from a study of blood T cell repertoires in COVID-19. The chain links TRBV5-1 to TRBJ1-1, with 8 bases fitting TRBD1. This receptor was taken from a human donor with COVID-19, enrolled during active disease. The donor label of this sample is uncertain. Input material: peripheral blood. CDR3 nucleotide sequence: TGCGCCAGCAGCCACGGGACAGGCCAGAACACTGAAGCTTTCTTT. This sequence encodes CASSHGTGQNTEAFF.